This TCR beta chain came from a study of T cells after posttransplantation cyclophosphamide. Clones were read by immunoSEQ multiplex PCR, and TCRdb kept only the in-frame ones, dropping some. The sample has roughly 4,900 clones, 80% seen once; the top ten hold about 4.1%. Looked up from germline, CDR1 is SEHNR and CDR2 is FQNEAQ (reference sequence). The CDR3 runs 15 residues. With regard to this clone: No antigen is known for it. The junction and the germline gene differ at one end; a read error may be behind it. The identical CDR3 is also encoded by other nucleotide sequences in the sample.

General observations from the study: Recipient CMV seropositivity and CMV reactivation strongly tracked TRB clonality. Blood and skin or GI T cell repertoires showed limited TRB overlap.

Cyclophosphamide on days +3 and +4 followed busulfan-fludarabine conditioning and a marrow graft. The V call is TRBV7-9, the J call TRBJ1-6; a weak D match, TRBD1 (5 bases). Here the sequenced sample was PBMCs, taken after allogeneic stem cell transplant with posttransplant cyclophosphamide. This clonotype was obtained from a male patient aged 45-59 years who received an allogeneic stem cell transplant from a related donor and was CMV-positive. These T cells may partly come from the graft donor. DNA of the CDR3: TGTGCCAGCAGCTTTACCGACAGTCCTAATTCGCCCCTCCACTTT. Encoded protein: CASSFTDSPNSPLHF.